The 13 T cell receptor beta chains below come from one sample, sequenced in a study of T cell responses to AZD1222 COVID-19 vaccine. Generated by immunoSEQ multiplex PCR, the TCRdb table keeps only in-frame clones and is missing some. The repertoire holds about 100,000 clones, with around nine tenths as singletons. Material: peripheral blood, obtained on day 0 of AZD1222 vaccination. The receptors come from an adult in good health.

This clone has a single count. V and J are TRBV5-1 and TRBJ2-3; the D gene is possibly TRBD2 (5 bases). Trimming shortened V by 0 bases and J by 2 bases, and 13 bases separated the two germline ends. The CDR3 is 16 amino acids. Looked up from germline, CDR1 is SGHRS and CDR2 is YFSETQ. The CDR3 DNA sequence: TGCGCCAGCAGCTTGGCGGAAACTAGTGTCACAGATACGCAGTATTTT. Its translation: CASSLAETSVTDTQYF.

The chain links TRBV7-2 to TRBJ1-6; tentative D call: TRBD1 (5 bases). Looked up from germline, CDR1 is SGHTA and CDR2 is FQGNSA. This CDR3 spans 16 amino acids. Deletions cut 7 bases from V and 4 bases from J, with 17 bases between. The DNA of the CDR3 is TGTGCCAGCACCCCAGGACCGGGACGGTATAATTCACCCCTCCACTTT. Residues: CASTPGPGRYNSPLHF.

This chain connects TRBV11-3 to TRBJ2-3; the D is unclear. The CDR3 totals 14 residues. V was shortened by 5 bases and J by 0 bases, with 9 bases between the two germline ends. Per the germline V gene, CDR1 is SGHNT and CDR2 is YENEEA. The CDR3 reads CASSLVSSTDTQYF. The DNA of the CDR3 is TGTGCCAGCAGCCTAGTGTCTAGCACAGATACGCAGTATTTT. Using reference TRBV11-3 and TRBJ2-3 for the parts outside the CDR3, the full variable domain is EAGVVQSPRYKIIEKKQPVAFWCNPISGHNTLYWYLQNLGQGPELLIRYENEEAVDDSQLPKDRFSAERLKGVDSTLKIQPAELGDSAVYLCASSLVSSTDTQYFGPGTRLTVL.

The rearrangement links TRBV6-5 to TRBJ2-7; D is perhaps TRBD1 or TRBD2 (6 bases each). This CDR3 is built from 15 residues. Germline loops: CDR1 MNHEY, CDR2 SVGAGI. V gave up 0 bases and J gave up 5 bases, with 14 bases separating them. The CDR3 region is CASSYSSGGLDEQYF. The CDR3 bases are TGTGCCAGCAGTTACTCGAGTGGGGGGCTGGACGAGCAGTACTTC.

J is TRBJ1-3 and V is TRBV7-8, with TRBD1 as a possible D gene (6 bases). V was trimmed by 5 bases and J by 4 bases, leaving 9 bases between them. The CDR3 runs to 13 residues. Per germline, CDR1 SGHVS and CDR2 FQNEAQ. The CDR3 reads CASSRGAGNTIYF. CDR3 coding DNA: TGTGCCAGCAGCAGGGGGGCCGGAAACACCATATATTTT.

This clone occurred once. V is TRBV7-9 and J is TRBJ2-3; tentatively, D is TRBD2 (5 bases). Between the trimmed V and J ends, which lost 5 bases and 0 bases, there was a span of 9 bases. The CDR3 sequence is 14 residues long. From germline, CDR1 is SEHNR and CDR2 FQNEAQ (reference sequence). The CDR3 nucleotides read TGTGCCAGCAGCCAGAGGGAGAGCACAGATACGCAGTATTTT. It yields the protein CASSQRESTDTQYF.

The chain links TRBV7-2 to TRBJ2-3; a possible D gene is TRBD2 (7 bases). Trimming removed 0 bases at V and 2 bases at J, with 24 bases between. CDR3 size: 20 residues. Germline V CDR1 and CDR2: SGHTA, FQGNSA. This CDR3 is CASSLAGGQMAGRATDTQYF. CDR3 bases: TGTGCCAGCAGCTTAGCTGGCGGACAGATGGCTGGGAGGGCCACAGATACGCAGTATTTT.

The V call is TRBV12-3 or TRBV12-4, the J call TRBJ2-1, with a possible D match to TRBD1 (5 bases). The CDR3 is 13 residues long. The V gene lost 7 bases and the J gene lost 4 bases, with 11 bases spanning the gap. The CDR3: CASKIDSYNEQFF. CDR3 in DNA: TGTGCCAGCAAAATCGACAGTTACAATGAGCAGTTCTTC.

The chain uses TRBV6-1 and TRBJ1-2; TRBD1 might be the D (6 bases). The V end was cut by 3 bases, the J end by 2 bases, with 19 bases between. This CDR3 contains 17 residues. CDR1 is MNHNS and CDR2 is SASEGT in the germline V gene. The CDR3 region has the DNA TGTGCCAGCAGTGAGAGGGGCTTGGGGGCTCCGAACTATGGCTACACCTTC. As protein: CASSERGLGAPNYGYTF.

The chain combines TRBV5-1 with TRBJ1-6; 10 nucleotides match TRBD1. From germline, CDR1 is SGHRS and CDR2 YFSETQ. The CDR3 loop spans 15 amino acids. The trim removed 4 bases at V and 8 bases at J, leaving 6 bases unmatched. As DNA, the CDR3 is TGCGCCAGCAGCCAAGGACAGGGGGGAGATTCACCCCTCCACTTT. Encoded protein: CASSQGQGGDSPLHF.

CDR3 coding DNA: TGCGCCAGCAGCTTTCAACCAGGCACAGATACGCAGTATTTT. It codes for CASSFQPGTDTQYF. The gene calls are TRBV5-1 and TRBJ2-3; no clear D gene. Trimming removed 2 bases at V and 1 base at J, with 8 bases between. This CDR3 is 14 amino acids long. Germline V gives CDR1 SGHRS, CDR2 YFSETQ.

The V call is TRBV11-2, the J call TRBJ2-2, with unresolved D. V lost 2 bases and J lost 5, with 9 bases in between. Germline lookup yields CDR1 SGHAT and CDR2 FQNNGV. The CDR3 is 14 amino acids. The CDR3: CASSLTWGTGELFF. The DNA for the CDR3 is TGTGCCAGCAGCTTAACATGGGGTACCGGGGAGCTGTTTTTT.

This chain uses TRBV5-4 with TRBJ1-2, with no clear D. This CDR3 has 12 residues. V was clipped by 4 bases and J by 3 bases, with 7 bases between them. Germline V gene lookup returns CDR1 SGHNT and CDR2 YYREEE (reference sequence). The CDR3 spells CASSLDDYGYTF. The CDR3 DNA reads as TGTGCCAGCAGCCTAGACGACTATGGCTACACCTTC.